These 32 T cell receptor beta chains originate from one sample sequenced in a study of blood T cell repertoires in COVID-19. Clones were read by immunoSEQ multiplex PCR, and TCRdb kept only the in-frame ones, dropping some. The repertoire includes 100,000 to 150,000 clones, around nine tenths of them detected once, and 10% to 12% sits in the top ten. Sequenced material: peripheral blood. All receptors come from a woman aged 65 to 85 with COVID-19, enrolled during active disease.

The chain employs TRBV5-1 and TRBJ2-1; 9 bases agree with TRBD2. The CDR3 extends over 16 amino acids. J lost 0 bases, V lost 4 bases, and 5 bases had no gene match. CDR1 SGHRS and CDR2 YFSETQ come from the germline V gene. The CDR3 region has the DNA TGCGCCAGCAGCAGTAGCGGGGGAAGCTCCTACAATGAGCAGTTCTTC. Protein product: CASSSSGGSSYNEQFF.

The chain has TRBV4-1 and TRBJ2-3, with D perhaps matching TRBD1 (5 bases). V was clipped by 2 bases and J by 2 bases, with 14 bases between them. This CDR3 is 16 amino acids long. Germline assignment: CDR1 MGHRA and CDR2 YSYEKL. CDR3 DNA sequence: TGCGCCAGCAGCCAAAGGCCTCAGGGAAACACAGATACGCAGTATTTT. Its translation is CASSQRPQGNTDTQYF.

The chain links TRBV6-5 to TRBJ2-3; 12 bases align to TRBD2. CDR1 and CDR2 from the germline V gene are MNHEY and SVGAGI. V shed 2 bases and J 14 bases; nucleotides not matched to a gene: 8. This CDR3 comprises 14 residues. The CDR3 sequence: CASSYGASGGDRYF. The CDR3 nucleotides are TGTGCCAGCAGTTACGGGGCTAGCGGGGGGGACCGGTATTTT.

The chain combines TRBV18 with TRBJ2-3; 11 bases are shared with TRBD2. This CDR3 has 16 residues. J was trimmed by 1 base and V by 3 bases; bases with no gene match: 3. Germline values: CDR1 KGHSH, CDR2 LQKENI. The CDR3 DNA reads as TGTGCCAGCTCACCCAAGACTAGCGGGGGCACAGATACGCAGTATTTT. Translation: CASSPKTSGGTDTQYF.

The chain couples TRBV7-3 to TRBJ1-1; D gene uncertain. CDR3 length: 14 residues. Germline CDR1 SGHTA, CDR2 FQGTGA. The V gene lost 6 bases and the J gene lost 4 bases, with 15 bases spanning the gap. The CDR3 is CASSLLGESTEAFF. CDR3 sequence (DNA): TGTGCCAGCAGTCTACTCGGAGAGAGCACTGAAGCTTTCTTT.

This chain connects TRBV5-5 to TRBJ1-5; D possibly corresponds to TRBD1 (5 bases). The CDR3 contains 16 residues. The V gene lost 0 bases and the J gene lost 2 bases, with 12 bases spanning the gap. From germline, CDR1 is SGHKS and CDR2 YYEKEE (reference sequence). CDR3 nucleotides: TGTGCCAGCAGCTTGGAAGTGGGGCAGGGCAATCAGCCCCAGCATTTT. Translated: CASSLEVGQGNQPQHF.

This clone was detected only once. The rearrangement joins TRBV7-8 to TRBJ1-5; TRBD1 aligns across 10 bases. Germline trimming cut 5 bases from V and 4 bases from J; bases unmatched to any gene: 11. Germline CDR1 and CDR2: SGHVS and FQNEAQ. The length of the CDR3 is 17 residues. The CDR3 sequence: CASSQWGQGNFNQPQHF. CDR3 nucleotides: TGTGCCAGCAGCCAATGGGGACAGGGGAACTTTAATCAGCCCCAGCATTTT.

The chain is built from TRBV27 and TRBJ1-5; tentative D call: TRBD1 (6 bases). The germline V gene has CDR1 MNHEY and CDR2 SMNVEV (reference sequence). V was pared by 2 bases and J by 2 bases, with 7 bases between. This CDR3 is built from 14 residues. The CDR3 sequence is CASSLAGGNQPQHF. CDR3 DNA: TGTGCCAGCAGTTTAGCAGGGGGCAATCAGCCCCAGCATTTT.

This rearrangement joins TRBV29-1 to TRBJ1-1, with D possibly TRBD1 on 5 matching bases. Germline V CDR1 and CDR2: SQVTM, ANQGSEA. The CDR3 totals 10 residues. Trimming pared 6 bases from V and 10 bases from J, leaving 12 bases between. The CDR3 DNA reads as TGCAGCGTGTGGGGGGGAGCAGCTTTCTTT. As protein: CSVWGGAAFF.

The chain is built from TRBV5-6 and TRBJ2-3, with D tentatively TRBD2 (6 bases). The V end lost 4 bases, the J end lost 4 bases, and 10 bases lay between the germline ends. Germline CDR1 is SGHDT and CDR2 is YYEEEE. This CDR3 contains 13 residues. The CDR3 loop reads CASSVGGADTQYF. CDR3 DNA: TGTGCCAGCAGCGTGGGGGGAGCAGATACGCAGTATTTT.

On this clone: This sample also contains other DNA sequences that code for the same CDR3. The chain combines TRBV28 with TRBJ1-6; possibly TRBD1 for D (5 bases). Germline V gene sequence: CDR1 MDHEN, CDR2 SYDVKM. The V end lost 8 bases, the J end lost 7 bases, and 9 bases lay between the germline ends. The CDR3 is 12 amino acids. This CDR3 is CASSGGNSPLHF. CDR3 coding DNA: TGTGCCAGCTCCGGGGGGAATTCACCCCTCCACTTT.

The chain couples TRBV7-2 to TRBJ2-7, with D perhaps matching TRBD2 (5 bases). From germline, CDR1 is SGHTA and CDR2 FQGNSA. The CDR3 has 19 residues. Trimming took off 6 bases at V and 1 base at J, with 28 bases between the two ends. CDR3 nucleotides: TGTGCCAGCAGTAATTTCAGGAGGTTCGATTTTTTACCATCCTACGAGCAGTACTTC. This sequence encodes CASSNFRRFDFLPSYEQYF.

The chain links TRBV2 to TRBJ1-4; the D gene is possibly TRBD1 (6 bases). Germline loops: CDR1 SNHLY, CDR2 FYNNEI. V lost 4 bases and J lost 2, with 11 bases in between. The CDR3 has 15 residues. The CDR3 DNA sequence: TGTGCCAGCAGTGGGTTACAGGGCACTAATGAAAAACTGTTTTTT. Translating it yields CASSGLQGTNEKLFF.

The CDR3 is CASSSPGLANTGELFF. The CDR3 nucleotides read TGTGCCAGCAGTTCCCCGGGACTAGCAAACACCGGGGAGCTGTTTTTT. V usage is TRBV6-2 or TRBV6-3 and J usage is TRBJ2-2, with 9 bases aligning to TRBD2. This CDR3 contains 16 residues. Germline trimming cut 4 bases from V and 2 bases from J; bases unmatched to any gene: 5. In germline, CDR1 is MNHEY, CDR2 SVGEGT.

V is TRBV19 and J is TRBJ1-4; possible D gene TRBD1, 6 bases. Germline CDR1 and CDR2: LNHDA and SQIVND (reference sequence). This CDR3 is built from 16 residues. Trimming pared 5 bases from V and 4 bases from J, leaving 17 bases between. The CDR3 nucleotides read TGTGCCAGTAGTCCAAAGACAGGTCTATTTAATGAAAAACTGTTTTTT. Its translation: CASSPKTGLFNEKLFF. The full variable domain, with the rest looked up from reference TRBV19 and TRBJ1-4, is DGGITQSPKYLFRKEGQNVTLSCEQNLNHDAMYWYRQDPGQGLRLIYYSQIVNDFQKGDIAEGYSVSREKKESFPLTVTSAQKNPTAFYLCASSPKTGLFNEKLFFGSGTQLSVL.

The rearrangement links TRBV15 to TRBJ2-7; 9 bases are shared with TRBD1. The CDR3 extends over 18 amino acids. Germline V CDR1 and CDR2: LNHNV, YYDKDF (reference sequence). V dropped 0 bases and J dropped 3; count of bases not matched to a gene: 12. In DNA form, the CDR3 reads TGTGCCACCAGCAGAGATAAATTGAGTTTGGACAGGGGCTACGAGCAGTACTTC. It encodes CATSRDKLSLDRGYEQYF.

Written as DNA, the CDR3 is TGTGCCACCAGCAGAGATCCAGGGTTGGGCTATGGCTACACCTTC. This encodes CATSRDPGLGYGYTF. The chain uses TRBV15 and TRBJ1-2; TRBD1 might be the D (5 bases). Trimming shortened V by 0 bases and J by 4 bases, and 12 bases separated the two germline ends. This CDR3 has 15 residues. CDR1 and CDR2 (germline): LNHNV, YYDKDF (reference sequence).

The V and J genes are TRBV9 and TRBJ2-7; 7 nucleotides match TRBD2. Germline lookup yields CDR1 SGDLS and CDR2 YYNGEE. This CDR3 is built from 15 residues. Germline trimming cut 0 bases from V and 2 bases from J; bases unmatched to any gene: 5. CDR3 sequence: CASSVGEGTPYEQYF. The CDR3 DNA reads as TGTGCCAGCAGCGTAGGGGAGGGAACCCCCTACGAGCAGTACTTC.

This clone was counted between two and nine times. The V call is TRBV5-1, the J call TRBJ2-2, with D hard to call. Trimming removed 0 bases at V and 1 base at J, with 4 bases between. The CDR3 is 14 amino acids. CDR1 SGHRS and CDR2 YFSETQ come from the germline V gene. CDR3 sequence reads: CASSLGQNTGELFF. The CDR3 bases are TGCGCCAGCAGCTTGGGGCAGAACACCGGGGAGCTGTTTTTT. Supplemented by reference TRBV5-1 and TRBJ2-2, the full variable domain reads KAGVTQTPRYLIKTRGQQVTLSCSPISGHRSVSWYQQTPGQGLQFLFEYFSETQRNKGNFPGRFSGRQFSNSRSEMNVSTLELGDSALYLCASSLGQNTGELFFGEGSRLTVL.

The rearrangement uses TRBV7-7 and TRBJ2-2, with unresolved D. CDR3 length: 13 residues. CDR1 is SSHAT and CDR2 is FNYEAQ in the germline V gene (reference sequence). Trimming shortened V by 5 bases and J by 1 base, and 5 bases separated the two germline ends. CDR3 sequence: CASSKQNTGELFF. CDR3 nucleotides: TGTGCCAGCAGCAAACAGAACACCGGGGAGCTGTTTTTT.

This clone has only a few counts. The chain carries TRBV29-1 and TRBJ1-3; tentatively, D is TRBD1 (6 bases). The germline V gene encodes CDR1 SQVTM and CDR2 ANQGSEA. Trimming removed 5 bases at V and 6 bases at J, with 11 bases between. The CDR3 is made up of 12 amino acids. The CDR3 protein is CSVRAGENTIYF. CDR3 nucleotide sequence: TGCAGCGTTCGGGCAGGGGAAAACACCATATATTTT.

The CDR3 is CASSQRTGARGYTF. As DNA, the CDR3 is TGTGCCAGCAGCCAACGGACAGGGGCGAGAGGCTACACCTTC. This chain links TRBV14 with TRBJ1-2; TRBD1 aligns across 9 bases. J gave up 8 bases and V 2 bases, and 6 bases lay outside the gene matches. From germline, CDR1 is SGHDN and CDR2 FVKESK. There are 14 residues in the CDR3. The full variable domain, with the rest looked up from reference TRBV14 and TRBJ1-2, is EAGVTQFPSHSVIEKGQTVTLRCDPISGHDNLYWYRRVMGKEIKFLLHFVKESKQDESGMPNNRFLAERTGGTYSTLKVQPAELEDSGVYFCASSQRTGARGYTFGSGTRLTVV.

The rearrangement links TRBV6-5 to TRBJ2-7, with 7 bases identical to TRBD1. Germline lookup yields CDR1 MNHEY and CDR2 SVGAGI. This CDR3 region has 12 residues. V shed 5 bases and J 3 bases; nucleotides not matched to a gene: 1. CDR3 nucleotides: TGTGCCAGCAGTAACAGGGGCTACGAGCAGTACTTC. Translated, it gives CASSNRGYEQYF.

This chain connects TRBV6-1 to TRBJ2-1; 10 bases map to TRBD1. J was trimmed by 6 bases and V by 3 bases; bases with no gene match: 17. This CDR3 comprises 19 residues. Per the germline V gene, CDR1 is MNHNS and CDR2 is SASEGT. Written as DNA, the CDR3 is TGTGCCAGCAGTGATTTCCCCCCCCGACAGGGGGCATTAAGCAATGAGCAGTTCTTC. Translated: CASSDFPPRQGALSNEQFF.

V and J are TRBV7-2 and TRBJ2-7, with 8 bases lining up with TRBD1. The CDR3 loop spans 15 amino acids. Per germline, CDR1 SGHTA and CDR2 FQGNSA. The J segment lost 4 bases and the V segment lost 5 bases, leaving 10 bases of the junction unmatched. CDR3 region: CASSPGQGARYEQYF. In nucleotides, the CDR3 is TGTGCCAGCAGCCCAGGGCAGGGGGCGAGGTACGAGCAGTACTTC.

The genes are TRBV18 and TRBJ2-7; weak D call: TRBD1 (6 bases). V lost 3 bases to trimming and J lost 3 bases, with 15 bases between them. Germline CDR1 is KGHSH and CDR2 is LQKENI. This CDR3 is 15 amino acids long. Here the CDR3 reads CASSPTGNGGYEQYF. In DNA form, the CDR3 reads TGTGCCAGCTCACCCACAGGGAATGGGGGCTACGAGCAGTACTTC.

The V gene is TRBV19, the J gene TRBJ2-7, with D tentatively TRBD1 (6 bases). Between the trimmed V and J ends, which lost 3 bases and 4 bases, there was a span of 13 bases. The CDR3 contains 14 residues. Germline CDR1 and CDR2: LNHDA and SQIVND (reference sequence). Here the CDR3 reads CASSMGPGVYEQYF. In DNA form, the CDR3 reads TGTGCCAGTAGTATGGGGCCAGGGGTTTACGAGCAGTACTTC.

This chain uses TRBV3-1 (or the pseudogene TRBV3-2) with TRBJ2-1; 7 bases agree with TRBD2. Looked up from germline, CDR1 is LGHDT and CDR2 is YNNKEL (reference sequence). J was trimmed by 4 bases and V by 1 base; bases with no gene match: 13. This CDR3 has 18 amino acids. CDR3 residues: CASSQVSTSYRVYNEQFF. CDR3 DNA sequence: TGTGCCAGCAGCCAAGTATCGACTAGCTATAGGGTTTACAATGAGCAGTTCTTC.

The V gene is TRBV21-1, the J gene TRBJ1-1; TRBD1, the table's D call, was not compared with the DNA. TRBV21-1 is classified as a pseudogene. CDR3 length: 14 residues. DNA for the CDR3: TGTGCCAGCAGCAAAGCCGAGGGGGAACCTGAAGCTTTCTTT. This translates into CASSKAEGEPEAFF.

V and J are TRBV10-2 and TRBJ2-1, with TRBD2 matching 13 bases. CDR1 WSHSY and CDR2 SAAADI come from the germline V gene. V lost 8 bases and J lost 5; bases outside the gene matches: 3. The CDR3 extends over 14 amino acids. The CDR3 coding sequence is TGCGCCAGCCAAGGACTAGCGGGGGACAATGAGCAGTTCTTC. It translates to CASQGLAGDNEQFF.

The gene calls are TRBV6-2 or TRBV6-3 and TRBJ2-2, with D possibly matching TRBD1 (6 bases). The V gene lost 6 bases and the J gene lost 2 bases, with 16 bases spanning the gap. CDR1 and CDR2 (germline): MNHEY, SVGEGT. This CDR3 spans 16 amino acids. Here the CDR3 DNA reads TGTGCCAGCAGCCGCCGGGCCAGGGGAAACACCGGGGAGCTGTTTTTT. This translates into CASSRRARGNTGELFF.

This chain uses TRBV5-1 with TRBJ2-1; 8 bases are shared with TRBD2. Germline V gene lookup returns CDR1 SGHRS and CDR2 YFSETQ. The CDR3 totals 16 residues. The ends lost 4 bases at V and 5 bases at J; junction bases unmatched: 11. The CDR3 loop reads CASSADRTSPNNEQFF. CDR3 nucleotide sequence: TGCGCCAGCAGCGCTGATCGGACTAGCCCGAACAATGAGCAGTTCTTC. Full variable domain (remainder filled in from reference TRBV5-1 and TRBJ2-1): KAGVTQTPRYLIKTRGQQVTLSCSPISGHRSVSWYQQTPGQGLQFLFEYFSETQRNKGNFPGRFSGRQFSNSRSEMNVSTLELGDSALYLCASSADRTSPNNEQFFGPGTRLTVL.